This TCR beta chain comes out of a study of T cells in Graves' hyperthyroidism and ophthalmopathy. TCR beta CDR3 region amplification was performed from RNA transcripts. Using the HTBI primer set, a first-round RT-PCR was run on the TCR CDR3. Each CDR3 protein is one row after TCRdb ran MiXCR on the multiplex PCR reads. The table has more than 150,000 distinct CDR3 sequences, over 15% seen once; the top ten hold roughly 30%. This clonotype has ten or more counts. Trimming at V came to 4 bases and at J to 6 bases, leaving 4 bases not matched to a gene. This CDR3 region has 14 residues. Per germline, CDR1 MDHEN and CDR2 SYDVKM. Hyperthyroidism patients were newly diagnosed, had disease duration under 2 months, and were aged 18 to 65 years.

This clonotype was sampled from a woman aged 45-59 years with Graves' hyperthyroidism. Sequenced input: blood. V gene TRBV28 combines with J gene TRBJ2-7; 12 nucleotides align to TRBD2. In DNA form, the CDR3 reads TGTGCCAGCAGTTCGGGACTAGCGGGCCGCGAGCAGTACTTC. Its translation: CASSSGLAGREQYF.